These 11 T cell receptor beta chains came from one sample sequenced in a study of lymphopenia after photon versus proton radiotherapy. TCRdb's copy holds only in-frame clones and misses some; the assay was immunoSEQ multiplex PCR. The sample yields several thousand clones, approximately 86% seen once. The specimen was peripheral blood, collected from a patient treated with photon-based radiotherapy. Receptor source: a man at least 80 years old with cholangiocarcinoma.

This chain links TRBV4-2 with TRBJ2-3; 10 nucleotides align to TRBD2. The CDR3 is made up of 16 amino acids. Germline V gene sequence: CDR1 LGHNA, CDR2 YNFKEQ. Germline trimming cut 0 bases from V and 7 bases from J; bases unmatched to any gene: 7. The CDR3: CASSQDGLAATYTQYF. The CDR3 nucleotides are TGTGCCAGCAGCCAAGATGGACTAGCGGCTACTTATACGCAGTATTTT.

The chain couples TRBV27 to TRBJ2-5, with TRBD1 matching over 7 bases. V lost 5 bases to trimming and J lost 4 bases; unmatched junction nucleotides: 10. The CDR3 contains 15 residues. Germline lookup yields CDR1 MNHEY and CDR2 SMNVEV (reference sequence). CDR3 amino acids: CASSPTRQGSETQYF. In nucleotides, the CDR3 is TGTGCCAGCAGTCCCACCCGACAGGGTTCAGAGACCCAGTACTTC.

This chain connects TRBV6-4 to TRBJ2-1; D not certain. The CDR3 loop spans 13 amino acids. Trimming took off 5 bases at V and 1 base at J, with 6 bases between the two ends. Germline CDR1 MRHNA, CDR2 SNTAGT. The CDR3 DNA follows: TGTGCCAGCAGTACCACGTCCTACAATGAGCAGTTCTTC. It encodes CASSTTSYNEQFF.

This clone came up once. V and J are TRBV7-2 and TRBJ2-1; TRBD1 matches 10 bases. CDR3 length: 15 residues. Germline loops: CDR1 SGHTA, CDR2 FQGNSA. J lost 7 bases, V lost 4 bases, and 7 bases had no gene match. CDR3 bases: TGTGCCAGCAGCTACGACAGGGGGCGCGAAAATGAGCAGTTCTTC. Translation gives CASSYDRGRENEQFF. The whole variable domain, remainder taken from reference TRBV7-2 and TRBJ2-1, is GAGVSQSPSNKVTEKGKDVELRCDPISGHTALYWYRQSLGQGLEFLIYFQGNSAPDKSGLPSDRFSAERTGGSVSTLTIQRTQQEDSAVYLCASSYDRGRENEQFFGPGTRLTVL.

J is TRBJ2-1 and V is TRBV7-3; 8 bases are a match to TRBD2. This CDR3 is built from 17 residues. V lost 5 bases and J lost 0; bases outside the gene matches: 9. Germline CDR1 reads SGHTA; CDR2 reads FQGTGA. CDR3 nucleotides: TGTGCCAGCAGCCCCCCGGAGCGGGGGAGCTCCTACAATGAGCAGTTCTTC. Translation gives CASSPPERGSSYNEQFF.

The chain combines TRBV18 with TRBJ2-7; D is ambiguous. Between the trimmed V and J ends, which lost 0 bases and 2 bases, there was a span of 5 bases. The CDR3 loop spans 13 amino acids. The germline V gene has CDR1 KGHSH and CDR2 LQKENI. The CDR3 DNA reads TGTGCCAGCTCACCACCGCAAACCTACGAGCAGTACTTC. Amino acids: CASSPPQTYEQYF.

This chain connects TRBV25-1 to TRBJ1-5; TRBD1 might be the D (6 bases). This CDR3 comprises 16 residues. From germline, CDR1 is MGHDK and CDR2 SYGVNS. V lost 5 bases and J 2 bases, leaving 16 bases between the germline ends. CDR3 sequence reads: CASSPSHRVGNQPQHF. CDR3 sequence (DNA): TGTGCCAGCAGTCCCTCCCACAGGGTTGGCAATCAGCCCCAGCATTTT.

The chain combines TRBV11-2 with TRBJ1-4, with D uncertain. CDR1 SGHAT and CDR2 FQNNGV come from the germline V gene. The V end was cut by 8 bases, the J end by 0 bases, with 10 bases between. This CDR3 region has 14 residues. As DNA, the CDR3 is TGTGCCAGCGGCCGGGGAGCAACTAATGAAAAACTGTTTTTT. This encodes CASGRGATNEKLFF.

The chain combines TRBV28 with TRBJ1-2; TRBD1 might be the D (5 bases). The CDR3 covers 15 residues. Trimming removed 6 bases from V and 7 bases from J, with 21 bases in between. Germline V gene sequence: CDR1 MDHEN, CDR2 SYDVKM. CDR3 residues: CASRSPVSGGSGYTF. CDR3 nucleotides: TGTGCCAGCAGATCCCCCGTGTCTGGGGGTAGTGGCTACACCTTC.

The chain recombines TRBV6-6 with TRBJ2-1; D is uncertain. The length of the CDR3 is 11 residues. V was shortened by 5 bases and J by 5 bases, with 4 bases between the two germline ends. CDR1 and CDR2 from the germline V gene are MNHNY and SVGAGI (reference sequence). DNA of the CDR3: TGTGCCAGCAGTCACAACAATGAGCAGTTCTTC. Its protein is CASSHNNEQFF.

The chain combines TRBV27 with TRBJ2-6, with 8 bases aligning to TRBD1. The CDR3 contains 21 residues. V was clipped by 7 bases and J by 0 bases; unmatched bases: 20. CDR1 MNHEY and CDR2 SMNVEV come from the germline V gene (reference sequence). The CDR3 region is CASTLRGTGLLRVSGANVLTF. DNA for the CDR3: TGTGCCAGCACCCTAAGGGGGACAGGTCTTCTCCGGGTCTCTGGGGCCAACGTCCTGACTTTC.